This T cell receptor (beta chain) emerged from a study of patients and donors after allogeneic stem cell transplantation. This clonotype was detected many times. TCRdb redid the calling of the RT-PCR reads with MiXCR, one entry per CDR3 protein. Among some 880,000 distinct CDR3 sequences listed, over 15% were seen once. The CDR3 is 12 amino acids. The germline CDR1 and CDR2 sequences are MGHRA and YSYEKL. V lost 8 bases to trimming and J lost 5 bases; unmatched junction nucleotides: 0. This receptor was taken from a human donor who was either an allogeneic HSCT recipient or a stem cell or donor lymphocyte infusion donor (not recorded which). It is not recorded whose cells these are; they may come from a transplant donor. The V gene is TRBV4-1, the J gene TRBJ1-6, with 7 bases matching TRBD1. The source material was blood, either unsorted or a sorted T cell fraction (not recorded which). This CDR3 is CASGTDNSPLHF. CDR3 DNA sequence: TGCGCCAGCGGGACAGATAATTCACCCCTCCACTTT.